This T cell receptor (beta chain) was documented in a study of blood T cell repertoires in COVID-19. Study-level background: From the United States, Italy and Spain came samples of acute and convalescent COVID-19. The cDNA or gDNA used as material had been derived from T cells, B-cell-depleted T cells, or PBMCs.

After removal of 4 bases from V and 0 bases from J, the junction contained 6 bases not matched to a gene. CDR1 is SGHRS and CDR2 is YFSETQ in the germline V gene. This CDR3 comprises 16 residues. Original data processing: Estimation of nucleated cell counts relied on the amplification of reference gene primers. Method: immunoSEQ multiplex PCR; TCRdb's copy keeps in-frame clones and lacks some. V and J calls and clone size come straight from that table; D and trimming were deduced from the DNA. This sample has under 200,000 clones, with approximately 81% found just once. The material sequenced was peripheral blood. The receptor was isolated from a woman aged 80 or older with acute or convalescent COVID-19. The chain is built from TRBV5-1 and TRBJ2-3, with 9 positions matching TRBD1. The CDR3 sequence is CASSPQGQGSTDTQYF. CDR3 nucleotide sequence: TGCGCCAGCAGCCCCCAGGGACAGGGAAGCACAGATACGCAGTATTTT.